This note documents a single TCR beta chain sequence. Germline V gene data show CDR1 as LGHDT and CDR2 as YNNKEL (reference sequence). Trimming cost V 4 bases and J 6 bases; bases outside gene matches: 10. The CDR3 contains 15 residues. TCRdb's copy holds only in-frame clones and misses some; the assay was immunoSEQ multiplex PCR. The sample shows about 120,000 clones, around 90% of them seen only once. This entry is derived from a study of control samples from healthy donors and cancer patients. Sequenced sample: blood. The rearrangement uses TRBV3-1 (or the pseudogene TRBV3-2) and TRBJ2-3; 7 positions agree with TRBD2. This TCR came from a woman in her 70s in good health. CDR3 in DNA: TGTGCCAGCAGCCCCCAAGGACTAGTTGATGATACGCAGTATTTT. Its translation: CASSPQGLVDDTQYF.